The 5 T cell receptor beta chains presented below share a single source sample, sequenced in a study of T cell changes during pregnancy in multiple sclerosis. Here immunoSEQ multiplex PCR was the method, and the copy in TCRdb shows in-frame clones only, minus some. Among roughly 48,000 clones, roughly 85% were seen once, and the ten largest hold roughly 1.2%. Sequenced material: CD4+ T cells from peripheral blood mononuclear cells, taken in the second trimester of pregnancy. The receptors stem from a female donor with multiple sclerosis, enrolled in a pregnancy study.

This chain links TRBV4-1 with TRBJ1-1; a possible D gene is TRBD1 (6 bases). CDR1 MGHRA and CDR2 YSYEKL come from the germline V gene. Deletions cut 0 bases from V and 1 base from J, with 9 bases between. The CDR3 contains 15 residues. DNA for the CDR3: TGCGCCAGCAGCCAAGATAGGGGGGGGAACACTGAAGCTTTCTTT. This encodes CASSQDRGGNTEAFF.

The chain uses TRBV2 and TRBJ2-3; D is unresolved. From germline, CDR1 is SNHLY and CDR2 FYNNEI. The V and J ends lost 4 bases and 2 bases respectively, with 10 bases between them. This CDR3 is built from 14 residues. CDR3 nucleotide sequence: TGTGCCAGCAGTGGCGTTACTCACACAGATACGCAGTATTTT. Protein: CASSGVTHTDTQYF. Full variable domain (remainder filled in from reference TRBV2 and TRBJ2-3): EPEVTQTPSHQVTQMGQEVILRCVPISNHLYFYWYRQILGQKVEFLVSFYNNEISEKSEIFDDQFSVERPDGSNFTLKIRSTKLEDSAMYFCASSGVTHTDTQYFGPGTRLTVL.

The V and J genes are TRBV6-1 and TRBJ1-2, with unresolved D. This CDR3 has 14 residues. Germline CDR1 reads MNHNS; CDR2 reads SASEGT. The V end was cut by 5 bases, the J end by 2 bases, with 12 bases between. CDR3 sequence reads: CASSKTAINYGYTF. Here the CDR3 DNA reads TGTGCCAGCAGTAAAACAGCTATCAACTATGGCTACACCTTC.

The chain uses TRBV4-2 and TRBJ2-5; 7 bases are shared with TRBD2. This CDR3 comprises 17 residues. The V segment lost 0 bases and the J segment 0 bases; nucleotides outside the gene matches: 7. Germline V CDR1 and CDR2: LGHNA, YNFKEQ. CDR3 sequence (DNA): TGTGCCAGCAGCCAAGAACCGGGGGGAATGTACCAAGAGACCCAGTACTTC. The encoded protein is CASSQEPGGMYQETQYF.

The chain has TRBV7-6 and TRBJ2-1; 10 nucleotides match TRBD2. In germline, CDR1 is SGHVS, CDR2 FNYEAQ. J lost 7 bases, V lost 5 bases, and 11 bases had no gene match. CDR3 size: 16 residues. The CDR3 nucleotides are TGTGCCAGCAGCGAACGTTGGGCTAGCGGGAGTAATGAGCAGTTCTTC. This sequence encodes CASSERWASGSNEQFF. Supplemented by reference TRBV7-6 and TRBJ2-1, the full variable domain reads GAGVSQSPRYKVTKRGQDVALRCDPISGHVSLYWYRQALGQGPEFLTYFNYEAQQDKSGLPNDRFSAERPEGSISTLTIQRTEQRDSAMYRCASSERWASGSNEQFFGPGTRLTVL.